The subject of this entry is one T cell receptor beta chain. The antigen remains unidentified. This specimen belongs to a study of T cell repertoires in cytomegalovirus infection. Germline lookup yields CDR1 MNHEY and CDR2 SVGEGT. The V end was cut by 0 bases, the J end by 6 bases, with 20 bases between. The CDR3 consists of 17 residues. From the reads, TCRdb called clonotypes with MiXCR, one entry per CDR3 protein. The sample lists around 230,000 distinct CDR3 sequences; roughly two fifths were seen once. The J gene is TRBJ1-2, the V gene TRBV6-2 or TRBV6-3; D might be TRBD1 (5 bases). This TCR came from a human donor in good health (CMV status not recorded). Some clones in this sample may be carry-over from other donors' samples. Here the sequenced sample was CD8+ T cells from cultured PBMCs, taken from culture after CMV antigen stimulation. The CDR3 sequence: CASSYSAGHPPLHGYTF. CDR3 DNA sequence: TGTGCCAGCAGTTACTCGGCAGGACATCCCCCTCTTCATGGCTACACCTTC.